The 2 T cell receptor beta chains reported below all come from one sample, sequenced in a study of T cell responses to AZD1222 COVID-19 vaccine. Using immunoSEQ multiplex PCR, the repertoire was profiled, and TCRdb retains in-frame clones only, with some absent. This sample yields around 100,000 clones, of which about 88% are seen a single time; about 1.7% belongs to the top ten. The starting material was peripheral blood, obtained on day 0 of AZD1222 vaccination. The source of these receptors is an adult in good health.

Notes on this clone: The junction shows a germline mismatch at one end, possibly a read error. The chain carries TRBV5-1 and TRBJ2-7; the D gene is possibly TRBD2 (7 bases). Germline CDR1 SGHRS, CDR2 YFSETQ. The CDR3 is 15 residues long. CDR3 protein: CARSLGGGGTYEQYF. The CDR3 region has the DNA TGCGCCCGCAGCTTGGGGGGAGGGGGAACCTACGAGCAGTACTTC.

The chain combines TRBV5-4 with TRBJ2-1; tentative D call: TRBD2 (6 bases). Germline CDR1 and CDR2: SGHNT and YYREEE (reference sequence). This CDR3 has 15 residues. V lost 3 bases and J 2 bases, leaving 12 bases between the germline ends. CDR3 sequence: CASSSPAGPYNEQFF. The DNA for the CDR3 is TGTGCCAGCAGCTCCCCAGCGGGCCCCTACAATGAGCAGTTCTTC.